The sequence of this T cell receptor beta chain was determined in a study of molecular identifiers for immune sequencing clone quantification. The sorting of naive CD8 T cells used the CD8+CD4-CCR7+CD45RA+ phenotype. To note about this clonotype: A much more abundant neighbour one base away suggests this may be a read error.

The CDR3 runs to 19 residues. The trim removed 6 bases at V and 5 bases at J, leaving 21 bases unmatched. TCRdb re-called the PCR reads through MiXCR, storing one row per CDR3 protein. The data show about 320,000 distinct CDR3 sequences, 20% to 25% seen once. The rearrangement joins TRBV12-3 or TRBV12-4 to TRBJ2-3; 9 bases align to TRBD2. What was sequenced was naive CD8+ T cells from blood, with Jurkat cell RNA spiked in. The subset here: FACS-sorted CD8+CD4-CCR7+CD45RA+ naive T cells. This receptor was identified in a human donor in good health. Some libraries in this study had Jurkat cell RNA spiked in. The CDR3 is CASSPRGGGATLHGDTQYF. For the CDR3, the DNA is TGTGCCAGCAGCCCTAGGGGCGGGGGGGCAACCTTGCACGGAGATACGCAGTATTTT.